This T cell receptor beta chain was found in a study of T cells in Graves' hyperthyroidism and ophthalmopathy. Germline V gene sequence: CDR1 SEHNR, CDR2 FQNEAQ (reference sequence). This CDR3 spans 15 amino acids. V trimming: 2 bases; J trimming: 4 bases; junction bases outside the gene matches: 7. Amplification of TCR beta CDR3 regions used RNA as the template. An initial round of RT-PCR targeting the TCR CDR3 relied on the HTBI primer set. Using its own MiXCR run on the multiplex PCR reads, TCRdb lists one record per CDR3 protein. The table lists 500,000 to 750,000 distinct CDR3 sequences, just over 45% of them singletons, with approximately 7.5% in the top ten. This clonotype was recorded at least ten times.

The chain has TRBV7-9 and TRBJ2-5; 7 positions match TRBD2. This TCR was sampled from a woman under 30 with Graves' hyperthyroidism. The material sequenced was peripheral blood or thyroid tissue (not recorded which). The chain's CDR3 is CASSLRGGIGETQYF. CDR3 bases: TGTGCCAGCAGCTTACGGGGAGGGATAGGAGAGACCCAGTACTTC.